Shown below are 10 T cell receptor beta chains from a single sample sequenced in a study of T cell responses to AZD1222 COVID-19 vaccine. Profiled with immunoSEQ multiplex PCR; TCRdb holds only in-frame clones, not every one. Here the sample spans under 140,000 clones, 88% being singletons. The material was peripheral blood, obtained on day 0 of AZD1222 vaccination. Receptor source: an adult in good health.

Written as DNA, the CDR3 is TGTGCCAGCAGTCCACAGGGGAGCTCCTACGAGCAGTACTTC. Its translation is CASSPQGSSYEQYF. This chain connects TRBV6-5 to TRBJ2-7, with TRBD1 matching 7 bases. V shed 5 bases, J shed 0 bases, and the junction held 4 bases outside the gene matches. From germline, CDR1 is MNHEY and CDR2 SVGAGI. There are 14 residues in the CDR3.

The chain recombines TRBV19 with TRBJ1-1; 10 bases match TRBD1. This CDR3 contains 15 residues. Germline CDR1 reads LNHDA; CDR2 reads SQIVND (reference sequence). Trimming removed 7 bases from V and 8 bases from J; junction bases left unmatched: 13. Here the CDR3 DNA reads TGTGCCAGTATTTCCGGGACAGGGGTCCTAGAGGAAGCTTTCTTT. Protein: CASISGTGVLEEAFF.

The V call is TRBV5-1, the J call TRBJ2-5; D uncertain. The CDR3 is made up of 11 amino acids. V dropped 4 bases and J dropped 2 bases, with 3 bases sitting between them. Germline V lookup: CDR1 SGHRS, CDR2 YFSETQ. CDR3: CASSTQETQYF. Here the CDR3 DNA reads TGCGCCAGCAGCACACAAGAGACCCAGTACTTC.

Concerning this clone itself: The junction and the germline gene differ at one end; a read error may be behind it. The J gene is TRBJ2-7, the V gene TRBV7-2, with TRBD2 as a possible D gene (6 bases). Germline-derived CDR1 and CDR2 are SGHTA and FQGNSA. This CDR3 region has 14 residues. In nucleotides, the CDR3 is TGTGCCAGCAGCGCCGGGACTTTCTCCAACGAGCAGTACTTC. Encoded protein: CASSAGTFSNEQYF.

The chain uses TRBV28 and TRBJ2-5; D might be TRBD1 (5 bases). The CDR3 consists of 13 residues. Trimming pared 1 base from V and 5 bases from J, leaving 8 bases between. Germline assignment: CDR1 MDHEN and CDR2 SYDVKM. The CDR3 nucleotides are TGTGCCAGCAGTTTATTTGGGGCGGAGACCCAGTACTTC. As protein: CASSLFGAETQYF.

This chain uses TRBV27 with TRBJ2-1; no firm D call. Trimming left V 5 bases short and J 0 bases short, with 11 bases between. The germline gives CDR1 MNHEY, CDR2 SMNVEV (reference sequence). This CDR3 comprises 15 residues. CDR3 loop: CASSPRTPSYNEQFF. The CDR3 coding sequence is TGTGCCAGCAGTCCGCGTACCCCCTCCTACAATGAGCAGTTCTTC.

This rearrangement joins TRBV7-9 to TRBJ1-1; the match to TRBD1 covers 10 bases. The CDR3 runs to 15 residues. CDR1 SEHNR and CDR2 FQNEAQ come from the germline V gene (reference sequence). V lost 5 bases and J lost 11; bases outside the gene matches: 14. CDR3 region: CASSPGGDRGIGAFF. The DNA of the CDR3 is TGTGCCAGCAGCCCTGGGGGGGACAGGGGTATTGGGGCTTTCTTT.

The chain employs TRBV5-1 and TRBJ1-4; D is perhaps TRBD1 (6 bases). Trimming stripped 4 bases from V and 6 bases from J, with 16 bases between. CDR1 and CDR2 from the germline V gene are SGHRS and YFSETQ. The CDR3 totals 15 residues. This CDR3 is CASSLTGAEDEKLFF. In DNA, the CDR3 is TGCGCCAGCAGCCTGACAGGCGCCGAGGATGAAAAACTGTTTTTT.

The chain links TRBV5-4 to TRBJ2-7; D is unresolved. Germline CDR1 reads SGHNT; CDR2 reads YYREEE (reference sequence). The CDR3 runs 15 residues. Trimming stripped 0 bases from V and 3 bases from J, with 13 bases between. The CDR3 is CASSLVGSLSYEQYF. The CDR3 bases are TGTGCCAGCAGCTTGGTGGGTAGTCTCAGCTACGAGCAGTACTTC. Using reference TRBV5-4 and TRBJ2-7 for the parts outside the CDR3, the full variable domain is ETGVTQSPTHLIKTRGQQVTLRCSSQSGHNTVSWYQQALGQGPQFIFQYYREEENGRGNFPPRFSGLQFPNYSSELNVNALELDDSALYLCASSLVGSLSYEQYFGPGTRLTVT.

The chain has TRBV18 and TRBJ2-3; the D is unclear. Germline CDR1 and CDR2: KGHSH and LQKENI. The CDR3 runs 14 residues. V was pared by 0 bases and J by 6 bases, with 10 bases between. CDR3: CASSPPSVGDTQYF. The CDR3 nucleotides are TGTGCCAGCTCACCACCGTCGGTCGGGGATACGCAGTATTTT. The full variable domain, with the rest looked up from reference TRBV18 and TRBJ2-3, is NAGVMQNPRHLVRRRGQEARLRCSPMKGHSHVYWYRQLPEEGLKFMVYLQKENIIDESGMPKERFSAEFPKEGPSILRIQQVVRGDSAAYFCASSPPSVGDTQYFGPGTRLTVL.